Presented here are 10 T cell receptor beta chains from one specimen sequenced in a study of vaccination effects on CD4 cells after COVID-19. Upon completion of roughly ten days in culture, CD4+ T cells were isolated. Everyone in the study got two shots of either the BNT162b2 or mRNA-1273 vaccine. Sequenced by immunoSEQ multiplex PCR; TCRdb stores in-frame clones only, minus some. In the table there are about 66,000 clones, roughly 81% of which are singletons. Their specific antigens are unknown. This material consisted of CD4+ T cells from PBMCs cultured without peptide, taken after COVID-19 vaccination. The receptors were sampled from a human donor who received a COVID-19 vaccine.

The chain is built from TRBV29-1 and TRBJ1-3; TRBD1 is a possible D gene (5 bases). This CDR3 contains 13 residues. In germline, CDR1 is SQVTM, CDR2 ANQGSEA. Trimming stripped 5 bases from V and 4 bases from J, with 12 bases between. As DNA, the CDR3 is TGCAGCGTTCGGAGCTCAGGGGGAAACACCATATATTTT. It codes for CSVRSSGGNTIYF.

In this sample, this clone turned up a few times. The chain joins TRBV27 to TRBJ1-1; 9 nucleotides line up with TRBD1. The CDR3 runs 15 residues. The ends lost 4 bases at V and 4 bases at J; junction bases unmatched: 7. CDR1 and CDR2 from the germline V gene are MNHEY and SMNVEV (reference sequence). DNA of the CDR3: TGTGCCAGCAGTTGGGGAACGACAGGGGGCACTGAAGCTTTCTTT. It translates to CASSWGTTGGTEAFF.

DNA of the CDR3: TGTGCCAGCAACGGGGACAGGGGCCGAACCGATAATTCACCCCTCCACTTT. Its protein is CASNGDRGRTDNSPLHF. The V and J genes are TRBV19 and TRBJ1-6; TRBD1 matches 10 bases. V shed 9 bases, J shed 5 bases, and the junction held 13 bases outside the gene matches. Germline-derived CDR1 and CDR2 are LNHDA and SQIVND (reference sequence). The length of the CDR3 is 17 residues. The complete variable domain, with remaining parts taken from reference TRBV19 and TRBJ1-6, reads DGGITQSPKYLFRKEGQNVTLSCEQNLNHDAMYWYRQDPGQGLRLIYYSQIVNDFQKGDIAEGYSVSREKKESFPLTVTSAQKNPTAFYLCASNGDRGRTDNSPLHFGNGTRLTVT.

The chain employs TRBV7-3 and TRBJ2-2; 9 nucleotides agree with TRBD1. The CDR3 spans 16 residues. V was clipped by 5 bases and J by 4 bases; unmatched bases: 8. CDR1 is SGHTA and CDR2 is FQGTGA in the germline V gene. CDR3 in amino acids: CASSPQDRGVTGELFF. The DNA of the CDR3 is TGTGCCAGCAGCCCCCAGGACAGGGGCGTCACCGGGGAGCTGTTTTTT.

This clone was detected only a few times. The chain uses TRBV7-8 and TRBJ1-6; D unresolved. Germline V gene data show CDR1 as SGHVS and CDR2 as FQNEAQ. The germline V and J ends were trimmed by 2 bases and 9 bases, with 14 bases remaining between them. The CDR3 extends over 15 amino acids. In nucleotides, the CDR3 is TGTGCCAGCAGCTTATCGGTCAATTTAGGTTCACCCCTCCACTTT. This codes for CASSLSVNLGSPLHF. Based on the CDR3 plus reference TRBV7-8 and TRBJ1-6, the full variable domain is GAGVSQSPRYKVAKRGQDVALRCDPISGHVSLFWYQQALGQGPEFLTYFQNEAQLDKSGLPSDRFFAERPEGSVSTLKIQRTQQEDSAVYLCASSLSVNLGSPLHFGNGTRLTVT.

The rearrangement joins TRBV6-5 to TRBJ2-6; D not certain. Germline CDR1 is MNHEY and CDR2 is SVGAGI. The V end lost 7 bases, the J end lost 2 bases, and 6 bases lay between the germline ends. The CDR3 runs to 13 residues. The CDR3 loop is CASNKAGANVLTF. The CDR3 nucleotides are TGTGCCAGCAACAAAGCTGGGGCCAACGTCCTGACTTTC.

This clone was counted a few times. J is TRBJ1-6 and V is TRBV6-5; perhaps TRBD1 as D (5 bases). V was shortened by 2 bases and J by 7 bases, with 12 bases between the two germline ends. CDR3 size: 15 residues. Germline V lookup: CDR1 MNHEY, CDR2 SVGAGI. CDR3 region: CASSYRRGYNSPLHF. The CDR3 DNA follows: TGTGCCAGCAGTTACCGTCGGGGGTACAATTCACCCCTCCACTTT.

The V and J genes are TRBV6-2 or TRBV6-3 and TRBJ2-7; D may match TRBD1 or TRBD2 (5 bases each). Germline loops: CDR1 MNHEY, CDR2 SVGEGT. V was trimmed by 2 bases and J by 6 bases, leaving 8 bases between them. The CDR3 is made up of 12 amino acids. DNA of the CDR3: TGTGCCAGCAGTTACGCCGGGGCCGAGCAGTACGTC. Amino acids: CASSYAGAEQYV.

The rearrangement links TRBV6-5 to TRBJ1-2; no clear D. The germline CDR1 and CDR2 sequences are MNHEY and SVGAGI. The V gene lost 6 bases and the J gene lost 2 bases, with 4 bases spanning the gap. The CDR3 is 11 amino acids. CDR3 sequence reads: CASSGNYGYTF. The DNA of the CDR3 is TGTGCCAGCAGCGGGAACTATGGCTACACCTTC.

As DNA, the CDR3 is TGCGCCAGCAGCCAAGCATACACCGGGGAGCTGTTTTTT. This gives the protein CASSQAYTGELFF. The chain uses TRBV4-1 and TRBJ2-2, with D unclear. V was cut by 1 base and J by 3 bases, with 3 bases left in between. In germline, CDR1 is MGHRA, CDR2 YSYEKL. This CDR3 has 13 amino acids.